Presented here are 32 T cell receptor beta chains from one specimen sequenced in a study of tumor and adjacent non-tumor tissue in lung cancer. Three rounds of nested PCR, following a modified ARM-PCR protocol, produced the TCRbeta library. One entry per CDR3 protein results from TCRdb running MiXCR on the multiplex PCR reads. The data hold roughly 75,000 distinct CDR3 sequences, with roughly 73% observed a single time. The template was RNA from unsorted bulk tissue. The sequenced sample was lung tumor tissue. Receptors were obtained from a woman between 50 and 59 years old with non-small cell lung cancer.

Worth noting for this clonotype: A clone one base away is much larger, so this may be a read error. V usage is TRBV28 and J usage is TRBJ1-2, with 10 bases identical to TRBD1. With V trimmed by 4 bases and J by 5 bases, 10 bases remained unmatched. Germline lookup yields CDR1 MDHEN and CDR2 SYDVKM. The CDR3 length is 16 residues. CDR3 nucleotides: TGTGCCAGCAGTTCTGGGACAGGGGTAGTGATTTATGGCTACACCTTC. Encoded protein: CASSSGTGVVIYGYTF.

Of note for this clonotype: The junction does not match germline at one end; this may be a read error. J is TRBJ1-2 and V is TRBV6-6; D uncertain. CDR1 is MNHNY, CDR2 SVGAGI, per germline (reference sequence). The CDR3 covers 12 residues. The CDR3 sequence: CASCSGGYGYTF. The CDR3 bases are TGCGCCAGCTGTTCTGGTGGCTATGGCTACACCTTC.

This clonotype was detected once. Compared with germline, one end of the junction differs, possibly owing to a read error. This chain uses TRBV11-2 with TRBJ2-1; 7 nucleotides line up with TRBD1. Germline lookup yields CDR1 SGHAT and CDR2 FQNNGV. This CDR3 region has 16 residues. CDR3 DNA: TGTGCCAGCAGCTTGGGACAGTTTTTCAGCTACAGTGAGCAGTCCTTC. This translates into CASSLGQFFSYSEQSF.

This clonotype was observed a few times. A much larger clone lies a single base off, so this may be a read error. The chain has TRBV20-1 and TRBJ2-1; 7 nucleotides align to TRBD2. Per germline, CDR1 DFQATT and CDR2 SNEGSKA (reference sequence). The CDR3 runs to 15 residues. The ends lost 0 bases at V and 3 bases at J; junction bases unmatched: 5. CDR3 loop: CSARDFQRGYNEQFF. The CDR3 DNA sequence: TGCAGTGCTAGAGACTTCCAGCGGGGCTACAATGAGCAGTTCTTC.

The chain links TRBV10-3 to TRBJ1-1; weak D call: TRBD1 (5 bases). CDR3 length: 12 residues. The ends were cut back, 4 bases at V and 7 bases at J, with 10 bases in the middle. Per the germline V gene, CDR1 is ENHRY and CDR2 is SYGVKD. The CDR3 DNA follows: TGTGCCATCAGTGGGACACAATGTGAAGCTTTCTTT. It specifies CAISGTQCEAFF.

In the case of this clonotype: At one end the junction does not follow the germline gene, possibly because of a read error. The J gene is TRBJ2-3, the V gene TRBV6-1; 8 bases are shared with TRBD2. The CDR3 extends over 15 amino acids. Germline V gene sequence: CDR1 MNHNS, CDR2 SASEGT. The CDR3 reads CASSEVAGCTDTHYF. CDR3 nucleotides: TGTGCCAGCAGTGAAGTAGCGGGATGCACAGATACGCATTATTTT.

This clonotype was counted between two and nine times. The chain carries TRBV18 and TRBJ2-7; D call uncertain. Germline CDR1 is KGHSH and CDR2 is LQKENI. The CDR3 has 13 residues. Trimming stripped 0 bases from V and 3 bases from J, with 6 bases between. The DNA of the CDR3 is TGTGCCAGCTCACCACCGCCGGGCTACGAGCAGTACTTC. It translates to CASSPPPGYEQYF.

As for this clonotype: A much larger clone differs by one base, so this may be a read error. V is TRBV20-1 and J is TRBJ2-3; 7 nucleotides line up with TRBD2. Germline CDR1 and CDR2: DFQATT and SNEGSKA (reference sequence). The CDR3 length is 17 residues. The CDR3 sequence: CSARDPGGERGTNTQYF. CDR3 in DNA: TGCAGTGCTAGAGATCCCGGGGGTGAGCGGGGCACAAATACGCAGTATTTT.

This clonotype was found many times. The chain carries TRBV2 and TRBJ1-1; no clear D. Germline V gives CDR1 SNHLY, CDR2 FYNNEI. Trimming left V 6 bases short and J 5 bases short, with 13 bases between. This CDR3 spans 13 amino acids. CDR3 in amino acids: CASSRQRLTEAFF. The CDR3 DNA reads TGTGCCAGCAGCCGTCAACGTTTAACTGAAGCTTTCTTT.

About this clonotype itself: A single base separates this from a much larger clone, so it may be a read error. The rearrangement links TRBV7-9 to TRBJ1-2; the D gene is possibly TRBD1 (6 bases). This CDR3 has 16 residues. Germline CDR1 reads SEHNR; CDR2 reads FQNEAQ (reference sequence). CDR3 sequence: CPSSVAPGHPRYGYTF. CDR3 sequence (DNA): TGTCCCAGCAGCGTCGCTCCGGGACACCCGAGATATGGCTACACCTTC.

A note on this clonotype: A read error is likely, as this CDR3 ends without the conserved phenylalanine or tryptophan. This rearrangement joins TRBV11-1 to TRBJ1-1; possibly TRBD1 for D (6 bases). This CDR3 comprises 13 residues. Germline V CDR1 and CDR2: SGHAT, FQDESV (reference sequence). In nucleotides, the CDR3 is TGTGCAAGCGGCCCACCGGGGGACACTGATGCTTTCATT. As protein: CASGPPGDTDAFI.

Comment on this clonotype: At one end the junction does not follow the germline gene, possibly because of a read error. The rearrangement links TRBV6-2 or TRBV6-3 to TRBJ1-4, with 9 positions matching TRBD1. The CDR3 is 14 residues long. CDR1 is MNHEY and CDR2 is SVGEGT in the germline V gene. The CDR3 region has the DNA TGTGTCAGCGGCCGTGGACAGGGGATTGAAATACTGTTTTTT. Its protein is CVSGRGQGIEILFF.

Concerning this clonotype: A much larger clone is a single base away; this may be a read error. The chain recombines TRBV20-1 with TRBJ1-2; D possibly corresponds to TRBD1 (5 bases). The CDR3 consists of 13 residues. Trimming pared 6 bases from V and 2 bases from J, leaving 13 bases between. Germline V lookup: CDR1 DFQATT, CDR2 SNEGSKA (reference sequence). CDR3 coding DNA: TGCAGTGCAGTGGACATCACAAACTATGGCTACACCTTC. Amino acid sequence: CSAVDITNYGYTF.

This clonotype is medium-sized in the sample. The chain is built from TRBV6-2 or TRBV6-3 and TRBJ1-1; no clear D. Germline CDR1 and CDR2: MNHEY and SVGEGT. This CDR3 region has 17 residues. The ends were cut back, 2 bases at V and 5 bases at J, with 21 bases in the middle. CDR3 in DNA: TGTGCCAGCAGTTACGATGCAAGTGACCCTTGGAGTACTGAAGCTTTCTTT. This codes for CASSYDASDPWSTEAFF.

To note about this clonotype: Given a much more abundant clone one base away, this may be a read error. The J gene is TRBJ2-1, the V gene TRBV28; unclear D gene. CDR3 length equals 17 residues. Germline CDR1 and CDR2: MDHEN and SYDVKM. The V and J ends lost 3 bases and 0 bases respectively, with 15 bases between them. The CDR3 loop is CASSLDHSVSSYNEQFF. For the CDR3, the DNA is TGTGCCAGCAGTTTGGACCACAGTGTGAGCTCCTACAATGAGCAGTTCTTC.

Remarks on this clonotype: The conserved final phenylalanine or tryptophan is absent from the CDR3, which likely points to a read error. The V gene is TRBV4-2, the J gene TRBJ1-1; 12 positions match TRBD1. Germline lookup yields CDR1 LGHNA and CDR2 YNFKEQ. The CDR3 runs 16 residues. This chain's CDR3 is CAGSQQGQGARTEAFL. CDR3 DNA: TGTGCCGGCAGCCAGCAGGGACAGGGGGCGCGGACTGAAGCTTTCTTA.

Of note for this clonotype: Lacking the conserved final phenylalanine or tryptophan, this CDR3 likely reflects a read error. The gene calls are TRBV11-2 and TRBJ2-5; maybe TRBD2 (5 bases). CDR3 length equals 18 residues. The germline CDR1 and CDR2 sequences are SGHAT and FQNNGV. V lost 3 bases, J lost 2 bases, and 22 bases lay in between. CDR3 loop: CASSFLRDPTLLQETQYL. The CDR3 DNA is TGTGCCAGCAGCTTCCTACGGGATCCGACCCTATTACAAGAGACCCAGTACCTC.

A note on this clonotype: Relative to the germline gene, one junction end is altered; a read error may explain this. The genes are TRBV4-2 and TRBJ1-5, with D unresolved. The germline gives CDR1 LGHNA, CDR2 YNFKEQ. The CDR3 loop spans 15 amino acids. CDR3 region: CGSSEDLTSNQPHHF. Written as DNA, the CDR3 is TGTGGCAGCAGCGAAGACCTCACTAGCAATCAGCCCCATCATTTT.

About this clonotype: At one of its ends the junction is not consistent with the germline gene, which may arise from a read error. The chain combines TRBV20-1 with TRBJ2-3; possibly TRBD1 or TRBD2 for D (5 bases each). Per the germline V gene, CDR1 is DFQATT and CDR2 is SNEGSKA (reference sequence). The CDR3 runs to 14 residues. CDR3 coding DNA: TGCAATGCTCCGGGGCTAGATGGCACAGATACGCAGTATTTT. Encoded protein: CNAPGLDGTDTQYF.

To note about this clonotype: A much larger clone sits a single nucleotide away, making a read error possible. The V gene is TRBV7-9, the J gene TRBJ2-4, with a weak D call TRBD2 (6 bases). The CDR3 is 14 residues long. CDR1 and CDR2 (germline): SEHNR, FQNEAQ (reference sequence). As DNA, the CDR3 is TGTACCAGCAGCTGGTTCCAGGGAGGAAACATTCAGTACTTC. This encodes CTSSWFQGGNIQYF.

By share, this clonotype ranks as medium-sized (0.01 to 0.1%). The V and J genes are TRBV20-1 and TRBJ2-7; tentatively, D is TRBD2 (6 bases). With 1 base removed from V and 3 bases from J, the gap between germline ends came to 10 bases. Per germline, CDR1 DFQATT and CDR2 SNEGSKA (reference sequence). The CDR3 loop spans 13 amino acids. This chain's CDR3 is CSARARDFYEQYF. The CDR3 DNA reads TGCAGTGCTAGAGCTCGGGACTTCTACGAGCAGTACTTC.

In regard to this clonotype: Lacking the conserved final phenylalanine or tryptophan, this CDR3 likely reflects a read error. The chain couples TRBV28 to TRBJ2-7; D gene ambiguous. The germline V and J ends were trimmed by 8 bases and 3 bases, with 17 bases remaining between them. Germline V gene data show CDR1 as MDHEN and CDR2 as SYDVKM. The CDR3 loop spans 14 amino acids. CDR3 DNA sequence: TGTGCCAGCGGGTTGCGGTTAGGGAACTACGAGCAGTACCTC. Its translation is CASGLRLGNYEQYL.

For this clonotype: This may arise from a read error, as a much more abundant clone is one base away. This chain joins TRBV28 and TRBJ2-2; 9 bases line up with TRBD2. Germline V gene lookup returns CDR1 MDHEN and CDR2 SYDVKM. This CDR3 has 14 amino acids. As DNA, the CDR3 is TGTGCCAGCAGTTTCCTAGCGGGGACCGAGGAGCTGTTTTTT. Amino acids: CASSFLAGTEELFF.

Note on this clonotype: The conserved phenylalanine or tryptophan is not found at the CDR3 terminus, so this likely reflects a read error. The chain links TRBV28 to TRBJ2-3, with D perhaps TRBD2 (5 bases). The V gene's germline CDR1 is MDHEN and CDR2 SYDVKM. This CDR3 has 13 residues. The CDR3 nucleotides are TGTGCCGAGGCTCAGCGGAGCACCGATACGCAGTATTTA. Protein sequence: CAEAQRSTDTQYL.

Worth noting for this clonotype: At one end the junction does not follow the germline gene, possibly because of a read error. V usage is TRBV6-4 and J usage is TRBJ2-2, with D perhaps matching TRBD1 or TRBD2 (5 bases each). Germline V lookup: CDR1 MRHNA, CDR2 SNTAGT. The CDR3 is 15 amino acids. CDR3 DNA: TGTGCCGGCAGTGAGCAGGGAGCGAACACCGGGAAGCTGTTTTTT. Translating gives CAGSEQGANTGKLFF.

J is TRBJ2-1 and V is TRBV6-8; D is possibly TRBD2 (6 bases). Per germline, CDR1 MNHGY and CDR2 SAAAGT. V lost 11 bases and J 15 bases, leaving 14 bases between the germline ends. CDR3 length equals 9 residues. CDR3 bases: TGTGCCGGCAAGACTAGTGCGTTCTTC. Protein product: CAGKTSAFF.

This chain joins TRBV4-2 and TRBJ2-7; 10 bases line up with TRBD2. Looked up from germline, CDR1 is LGHNA and CDR2 is YNFKEQ. Unmatched junction bases numbered 8, after V lost 3 bases and J lost 6 bases. The CDR3 is 15 amino acids. CDR3 nucleotide sequence: TGTGCCAGCAGCCATGATGCTAGCGGGAGATTCGAGCAGTACTTC. Translating gives CASSHDASGRFEQYF.

Regarding this clonotype: The CDR3 carries no conserved terminal phenylalanine or tryptophan, so it likely arises from a read error. The chain employs TRBV29-1 and TRBJ1-1; TRBD1 matches at 8 bases. The CDR3 runs to 14 residues. CDR1 and CDR2 from the germline V gene are SQVTM and ANQGSEA. CDR3 residues: CSVEGGQDNNEAFI. DNA of the CDR3: TGCAGCGTTGAGGGGGGACAGGACAACAATGAAGCTTTCATT.

The chain carries TRBV6-6 and TRBJ2-7; 7 positions match TRBD1. V lost 2 bases and J lost 0; bases outside the gene matches: 4. Germline V gene lookup returns CDR1 MNHNY and CDR2 SVGAGI (reference sequence). The CDR3 extends over 15 amino acids. CDR3 in amino acids: CASSYGTESSYEQYF. The CDR3 DNA reads TGTGCCAGCAGTTACGGGACAGAGAGCTCCTACGAGCAGTACTTC.

About this clonotype: Sequence at one end of the junction differs from germline and may be a read error. This sequence joins TRBV11-2 and TRBJ1-1; D remains unclear. CDR3 length: 13 amino acids. Germline V gene lookup returns CDR1 SGHAT and CDR2 FQNNGV. The CDR3 DNA is TGTGCCAACAGCAGGCGACATGGAGGTGAAGCTTTCTTT. It translates to CANSRRHGGEAFF.

Note on this clonotype: The CDR3 end shows no conserved phenylalanine or tryptophan, and so a read error is likely. The chain is built from TRBV4-2 and TRBJ2-7; no definite D call. This CDR3 is built from 12 residues. Germline V gene lookup returns CDR1 LGHNA and CDR2 YNFKEQ. V lost 11 bases, J lost 2 bases, and 13 bases lay in between. The DNA for the CDR3 is TGTGCCTGCATGGACGAGACCTACGAGCAGTACTTA. Protein sequence: CACMDETYEQYL.

The chain employs TRBV4-1 and TRBJ2-5; perhaps TRBD1 as D (5 bases). Germline-derived CDR1 and CDR2 are MGHRA and YSYEKL. The CDR3 totals 14 residues. The CDR3 protein is CVNSPQVRQETQYF. CDR3 DNA: TGCGTCAACAGTCCACAGGTCCGCCAAGAGACCCAGTACTTC.